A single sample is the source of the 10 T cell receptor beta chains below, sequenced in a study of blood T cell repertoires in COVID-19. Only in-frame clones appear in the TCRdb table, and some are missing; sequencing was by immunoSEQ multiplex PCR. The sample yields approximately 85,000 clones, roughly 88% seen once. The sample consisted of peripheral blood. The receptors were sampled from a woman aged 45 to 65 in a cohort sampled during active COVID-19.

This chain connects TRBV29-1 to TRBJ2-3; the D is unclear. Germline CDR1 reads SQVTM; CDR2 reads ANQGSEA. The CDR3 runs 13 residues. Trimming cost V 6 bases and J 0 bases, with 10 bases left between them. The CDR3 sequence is CSVRRPSTDTQYF. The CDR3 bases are TGCAGCGTGAGGAGACCTAGCACAGATACGCAGTATTTT.

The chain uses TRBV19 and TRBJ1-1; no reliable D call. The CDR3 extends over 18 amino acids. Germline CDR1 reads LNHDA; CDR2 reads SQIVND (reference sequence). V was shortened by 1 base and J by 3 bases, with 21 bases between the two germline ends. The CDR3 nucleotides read TGTGCCAGTAGTATAGCGGGTACGGGTGCCCAAGCGGACACTGAAGCTTTCTTT. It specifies CASSIAGTGAQADTEAFF.

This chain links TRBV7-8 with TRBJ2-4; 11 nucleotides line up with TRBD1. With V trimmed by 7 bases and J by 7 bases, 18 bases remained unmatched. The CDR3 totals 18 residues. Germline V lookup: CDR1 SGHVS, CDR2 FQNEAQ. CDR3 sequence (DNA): TGTGCCAGCACCCCGCTGAACCGGGACAGGGGGTTCGGGAACATTCAGTACTTC. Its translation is CASTPLNRDRGFGNIQYF.

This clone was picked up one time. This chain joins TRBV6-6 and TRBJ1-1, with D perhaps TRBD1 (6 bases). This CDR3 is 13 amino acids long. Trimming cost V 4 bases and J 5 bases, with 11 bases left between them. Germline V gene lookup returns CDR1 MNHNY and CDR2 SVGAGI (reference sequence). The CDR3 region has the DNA TGTGCCAGCAGTTCACTACAGGGAACTGAAGCTTTCTTT. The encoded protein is CASSSLQGTEAFF.

CDR3: CSVPGKDTGELFF. DNA of the CDR3: TGCAGCGTCCCAGGGAAGGACACCGGGGAGCTGTTTTTT. V is TRBV29-1 and J is TRBJ2-2, with a possible D match to TRBD1 (5 bases). The germline V and J ends were trimmed by 6 bases and 3 bases, with 11 bases remaining between them. Germline CDR1 reads SQVTM; CDR2 reads ANQGSEA. The CDR3 sequence is 13 residues long.

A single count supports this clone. CDR3 coding DNA: TGTGCCAGCACGAGCACCGGCAGGGGCCGCACTGAAGCTTTCTTT. Encoded protein: CASTSTGRGRTEAFF. The V and J genes are TRBV6-5 and TRBJ1-1, with a weak D call TRBD1 (6 bases). With 7 bases removed from V and 4 bases from J, the gap between germline ends came to 19 bases. CDR1 and CDR2 from the germline V gene are MNHEY and SVGAGI. The CDR3 is 15 residues long.

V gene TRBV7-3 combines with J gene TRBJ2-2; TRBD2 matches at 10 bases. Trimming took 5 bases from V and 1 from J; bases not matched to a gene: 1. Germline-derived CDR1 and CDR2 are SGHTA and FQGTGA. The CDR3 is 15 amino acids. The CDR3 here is CASSPSGRNTGELFF. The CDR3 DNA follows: TGTGCCAGCAGCCCTAGCGGGAGGAACACCGGGGAGCTGTTTTTT.

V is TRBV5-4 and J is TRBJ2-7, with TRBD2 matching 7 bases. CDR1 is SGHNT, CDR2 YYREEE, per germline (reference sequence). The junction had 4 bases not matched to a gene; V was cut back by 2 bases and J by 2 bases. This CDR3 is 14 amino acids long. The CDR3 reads CASSFSSGTYEQYF. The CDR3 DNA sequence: TGTGCCAGCAGCTTCTCAAGCGGGACCTACGAGCAGTACTTC.

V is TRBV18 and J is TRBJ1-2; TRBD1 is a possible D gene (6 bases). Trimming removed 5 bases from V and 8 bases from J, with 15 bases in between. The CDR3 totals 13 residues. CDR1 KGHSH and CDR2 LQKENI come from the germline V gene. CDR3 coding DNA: TGTGCCAGCTCAAGTTTGTCAGGGGAAGGCTACACCTTC. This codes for CASSSLSGEGYTF.

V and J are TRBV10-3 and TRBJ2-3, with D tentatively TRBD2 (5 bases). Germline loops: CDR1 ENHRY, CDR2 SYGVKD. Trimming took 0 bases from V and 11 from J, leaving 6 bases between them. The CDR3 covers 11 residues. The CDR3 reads CAISESREQYF. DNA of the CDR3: TGTGCCATCAGTGAGTCGAGGGAGCAGTATTTT.